This entry concerns a single T cell receptor (beta chain). Its matching antigen is unknown. Time point in this sample: newly diagnosed, previously untreated cHL patient sample. From thawed PBMCs, CD8+ T cells were isolated by magnetic negative selection. Comparison relied on PBMCs that came from newly diagnosed, untreated classical Hodgkin lymphoma. This sample is part of a study of PD-1 blockade in classical Hodgkin lymphoma. Profiling relied on immunoSEQ multiplex PCR, and the TCRdb table lists in-frame clones only, not all of them. The top ten clones hold around 14% of a sample with 10,000 or so clones, about nine tenths of them seen once. Study observations and caveats: The study reported lower baseline TCR diversity in newly diagnosed patients than in healthy donors. Underlying causes for the observed repertoire differences were not defined, possibly disease activity or prior therapy.

This sequence originates from a human donor with classical Hodgkin lymphoma. Input material: CD8+ T cells from blood.

The CDR3 coding sequence is TGTGCCACCAGCTGGGGGACAGCCTACGAGCAGTACTTC. This encodes CATSWGTAYEQYF. V and J are TRBV15 and TRBJ2-7; the match to TRBD1 covers 7 bases. Unmatched junction bases numbered 3, after V lost 5 bases and J lost 2 bases. CDR1 and CDR2 from the germline V gene are LNHNV and YYDKDF (reference sequence). The CDR3 runs 13 residues.